Listed below are T cell receptor beta chains from one sample, sequenced in a study of T cell repertoires in cytomegalovirus infection. TCRdb fed the reads into MiXCR, producing one record per CDR3 protein. Of more than 95,000 distinct CDR3 sequences listed, 32% are singletons. For these TCRs, the target antigens are not known. This specimen was CD8+ T cells from cultured PBMCs, taken from culture after CMV antigen stimulation. The receptors stem from a human donor in good health (CMV status not recorded). Some clones in this sample may be carry-over from other donors' samples. Both conserved end residues are part of each CDR3. Each record gives: D gene, clone size, J gene, V gene, CDR3 DNA, CDR3 protein. A D gene is named only where the DNA matches it firmly. Clone size appears in some rows only: once, few, many, or a class for an expanded clone.

>-|-|TRBJ1-5|TRBV20-1
TGCAGTGCTAGAGATCGTGACGATTATAGCAATCAGCCCCAGCATTTT
CSARDRDDYSNQPQHF
>TRBD1|-|TRBJ2-3|TRBV12-3/TRBV12-4
TGTGCCAGCAGTTTGACAGGGAGAGGAGATACGCAGTATTTT
CASSLTGRGDTQYF
>TRBD1|many|TRBJ2-3|TRBV12-3/TRBV12-4
TGTGCCAGCAGCCCAAGGACAGGGGGGGATACGCAGTATTTT
CASSPRTGGDTQYF
>-|few|TRBJ2-2|TRBV7-3
TGTGCCAGCAGCCGCCCGCCGGACGGACCGAACACCGGGGAGCTGTTTTTT
CASSRPPDGPNTGELFF
>-|many|TRBJ1-1|TRBV6-2/TRBV6-3
TGTGCCAGCAGTTTAGGACAGATAGCTGAAGCTTTCTTT
CASSLGQIAEAFF
>-|few|TRBJ2-2|TRBV7-8
TGTGCCAGCAGCTTAGCATTCGGGACGGATGCCACCGGGGAGCTGTTTTTT
CASSLAFGTDATGELFF
>TRBD2|few|TRBJ2-5|TRBV4-1
TGCGCCAGCAGCCAACTAGATACTAGCGGGGTAGAGACCCAGTACTTC
CASSQLDTSGVETQYF
>-|few|TRBJ1-2|TRBV6-2/TRBV6-3
TGTGCCAGCAGTTATGGACTACGTGCTAACTATGGCTACACCTTC
CASSYGLRANYGYTF
>-|-|TRBJ2-7|TRBV6-1
TGTGCCAGCAGTGAAGTTATGGCAGGGGAAACCTACGAGCAGTACTTC
CASSEVMAGETYEQYF
>TRBD2|once|TRBJ2-1|TRBV20-1
TGCAGTGCTGACGGACCGGGACTATACTACAATGAGCAGTTCTTC
CSADGPGLYYNEQFF
>-|-|TRBJ2-2|TRBV27
TGTGCCAGCAGTTTATCGATAGGGGCCGGGGAGCTGTTTTTT
CASSLSIGAGELFF
>-|many|TRBJ1-2|TRBV5-6
TGTGCCAGCAGCTTGTTTTGGGACTGGGGCTACACCTTC
CASSLFWDWGYTF
>TRBD2|-|TRBJ2-2|TRBV4-3
TGCGCCAGCAGCCAAGAAGGCCTAGCGGGTGGCACCGGGGAGCTGTTTTTT
CASSQEGLAGGTGELFF
>-|-|TRBJ2-7|TRBV14
TGTGCCAGCAGCGATTCCAGGGTAAGCTACGAGCAGTACTTC
CASSDSRVSYEQYF
>TRBD1|-|TRBJ1-5|TRBV19
TGTGCCAGTAGTCCAGCAGGGGGGAAAATTCAGCCCCAGCATTTT
CASSPAGGKIQPQHF
>-|many|TRBJ2-7|TRBV2
TGTGCCAGCAGTGAAATCCCCCGAGACAGCTACGAGCAGTACTTC
CASSEIPRDSYEQYF
>-|few|TRBJ2-4|TRBV5-6
TGTGCCAGCAGCTTCAAAAACATTCAGTACTTC
CASSFKNIQYF
>TRBD1|-|TRBJ2-7|TRBV7-9
TGTGCCAGCAGCCTACCGGGACAGGGATCCTACGAGCAGTACTTC
CASSLPGQGSYEQYF
>-|-|TRBJ2-7|TRBV6-6
TGTGCCAGCATCCAGTGGGAGGCCAGTACCTACGAGCAGTACTTC
CASIQWEASTYEQYF
>-|-|TRBJ2-3|TRBV5-8
TGTGCCAGCAGCTTGGGGTCGCGGGGGCGCACAGATACGCAGTATTTT
CASSLGSRGRTDTQYF
>-|many|TRBJ1-5|TRBV12-3/TRBV12-4
TGTGCCAGCAGTCCAGGGTTGGACAATCAGCCCCAGCATTTT
CASSPGLDNQPQHF
>-|-|TRBJ2-1|TRBV6-5
TGTGCCAGCAGTCCGACAGGTTACAATGAGCAGTTCTTC
CASSPTGYNEQFF
>-|-|TRBJ1-6|TRBV20-1
TGCAGTGCTGGGGTTCCCTCCTATAATTCACCCCTCCACTTT
CSAGVPSYNSPLHF
>TRBD1|-|TRBJ1-4|TRBV12-3/TRBV12-4
TGTGCCAGCAGTCCAGGGGACAGGGATGAAAAACTGTTTTTT
CASSPGDRDEKLFF
>-|few|TRBJ1-1|TRBV2
TGTGCCAGCAGGGGCACTGAAGCTTTCTTT
CASRGTEAFF
>-|-|TRBJ2-2|TRBV6-5
TGTGCCAGCAGTTACGGTTGGGGATCCGGGGAGCTGTTTTTT
CASSYGWGSGELFF
>-|few|TRBJ2-1|TRBV7-2
TGTGCCAGCAGCCGGGCGGGGTTGGAGCAGTTCTTC
CASSRAGLEQFF
>TRBD1|-|TRBJ2-2|TRBV14
TGTGCCAGCAGCCAGCGACAGGGGGGAAGGGCCGGGGAGCTGTTTTTT
CASSQRQGGRAGELFF
>-|many|TRBJ1-5|TRBV7-2
TGTGCCAGCAGCTTAGTCCCCCTGGGAGGGGAACGCAATCAGCCCCAGCATTTT
CASSLVPLGGERNQPQHF
>TRBD2|many|TRBJ2-1|TRBV7-8
TGTGCCAGCAGCTGGAGCGGGACTAGCGGAACTACTAGCTCCTACAATGAGCAGTTCTTC
CASSWSGTSGTTSSYNEQFF
>-|-|TRBJ2-3|TRBV12-3/TRBV12-4
TGTGCCAGCTCCCGAGGACCGTGGACAGATACGCAGTATTTT
CASSRGPWTDTQYF
>-|-|TRBJ1-6|TRBV20-1
TGCAGTGCTAGAGATGAGGGAGATAGCTTCTCACCCCTCCACTTT
CSARDEGDSFSPLHF
>TRBD2|-|TRBJ2-3|TRBV6-6
TGTGCCAGCAGTTACTCGTTGCGGGGGGGCACAGATACGCAGTATTTT
CASSYSLRGGTDTQYF
>-|many|TRBJ1-1|TRBV6-1
TGTGCCAGCAGTGAAGGAATCGAGAGAAACACTGAAGCTTTCTTT
CASSEGIERNTEAFF
>TRBD1|many|TRBJ1-2|TRBV6-1
TGTGCCAGCAGTAGGACAGGGGGCTATGGCTACACCTTC
CASSRTGGYGYTF
>-|few|TRBJ1-2|TRBV29-1
TGCAGCGTTGAAGGGGAGACAGATTACGTCGTTTCAAACTATGGCTACACCTTC
CSVEGETDYVVSNYGYTF
>TRBD1|many|TRBJ1-5|TRBV7-9
TGTGCCAGCAGCCCAGGGGCAGGGGGAATAGGTCAGCCCCAGCATTTT
CASSPGAGGIGQPQHF
>-|few|TRBJ2-1|TRBV6-6
TGTGCCAGCAGTTACTCGAGTGGTTCGGAGTTCTTC
CASSYSSGSEFF
>TRBD1|-|TRBJ1-1|TRBV28
TGTGCCAGCAGTTCCCCCGACAGGGAGAACACTGAAGCTTTCTTT
CASSSPDRENTEAFF
>TRBD1|-|TRBJ2-3|TRBV27
TGTGCCAGCAGTCCCCCCGGGACAGGGGGCACAGATACGCAGTATTTT
CASSPPGTGGTDTQYF
>-|many|TRBJ1-5|TRBV12-3/TRBV12-4
TGTGCCAGTAAACAGGGATGGAATCAGCCCCAGCATTTT
CASKQGWNQPQHF
>-|-|TRBJ2-7|TRBV5-1
TGCGCCACTGAACAGGACCCAACCTACGAGCAGTACTTC
CATEQDPTYEQYF